The table lists the clone carrying this T cell receptor (beta chain) with a few counts. How the authors handled the data: Per-sample TCR counts ranged from roughly 20,000 to 700,000, median roughly 87,000. TCRdb re-called the RACE reads with MiXCR, one entry per CDR3 protein. The V and J calls and clone size are TCRdb's, not the authors'. The data hold more than 90,000 distinct CDR3 sequences, with around 10% observed a single time. These data are taken from a study of human T cells and chemical hapten exposure. This sample's time point: patch test 2, 6 weeks after DPC sensitization. Treatment denoted: therapeutic diphenylcyclopropenone sensitization with weekly scalp DPC. This receptor was obtained from a woman in her thirties or forties with alopecia areata. Some clones in this sample may be carry-over from other donors' samples. The sample here was whole blood, taken in connection with sensitization to the hapten diphenylcyclopropenone (DPC).

In DNA, the CDR3 is TGCAGTGCTTTCCCGGCCTCAGGTGCCGGGGTGCCGTCCAATGAGCAGTTCTTC. Residues: CSAFPASGAGVPSNEQFF. The chain joins TRBV20-1 to TRBJ2-1; tentative D call: TRBD2 (5 bases). CDR3 length: 18 amino acids. Germline values: CDR1 DFQATT, CDR2 SNEGSKA (reference sequence). The V end lost 5 bases, the J end lost 6 bases, and 29 bases lay between the germline ends.